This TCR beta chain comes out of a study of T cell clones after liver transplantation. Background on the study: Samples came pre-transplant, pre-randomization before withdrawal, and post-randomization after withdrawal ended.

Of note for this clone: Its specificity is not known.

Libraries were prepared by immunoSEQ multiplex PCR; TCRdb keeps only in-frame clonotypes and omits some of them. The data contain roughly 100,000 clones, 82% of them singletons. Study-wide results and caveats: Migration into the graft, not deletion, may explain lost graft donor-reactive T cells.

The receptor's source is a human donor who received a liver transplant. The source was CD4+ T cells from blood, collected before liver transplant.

CDR3 amino acids: CAISQGQGNEKLFF. The CDR3 region has the DNA TGTGCCATCAGTCAGGGACAGGGGAATGAAAAACTGTTTTTT. The chain has TRBV10-3 and TRBJ1-4; the match to TRBD1 covers 10 bases. With 5 bases clipped from V and 5 bases from J, the junction kept 2 bases outside the gene matches. There are 14 residues in the CDR3. Germline V lookup: CDR1 ENHRY, CDR2 SYGVKD.